This is a list of T cell receptor beta chains from one sample in a study of vaccination effects on CD4 cells after COVID-19. TCRdb's table, derived via immunoSEQ multiplex PCR, lists solely in-frame clones and lacks some. The sample comprises roughly 25,000 clones, 60% to 85% of which are singletons, and about 12% rests with the top ten. No antigens are known for them. The sample was CD4+ T cells from PBMCs cultured with HCoV-OC43 spike peptides, taken before COVID-19 vaccination. The receptors come from a human donor who received a COVID-19 vaccine. The CDR3 runs from the conserved cysteine through the conserved F or W. Each record gives: clone size, V gene, D gene, J gene, CDR3 protein, CDR3 DNA. The D gene is left open where the match is weak. Size tells how often a clone was seen (once, few, many) or the class of an expanded clone, and some rows leave it out.

>NA|TRBV24-1|TRBD2|TRBJ2-1
CATSDRSGRSENEQFF
TGTGCCACCAGTGACCGTAGCGGGAGAAGTGAGAATGAGCAGTTCTTC
>NA|TRBV12-5|NA|TRBJ1-3
CASGLMSRLGNTIYF
TGTGCTAGTGGTTTGATGTCCAGGTTGGGAAACACCATATATTTT
>NA|TRBV12-3/TRBV12-4|NA|TRBJ1-2
CASSLAQGLGYTF
TGTGCCAGCAGTTTGGCCCAGGGGCTCGGCTACACCTTC
>NA|TRBV6-2/TRBV6-3|NA|TRBJ1-5
CASSYSQGYQPQHF
TGTGCCAGCAGTTACTCTCAGGGGTATCAGCCCCAGCATTTT
>few|TRBV5-1|NA|TRBJ1-2
CASKGDYGYTF
TGCGCCAGCAAGGGGGACTATGGCTACACCTTC
>NA|TRBV5-1|TRBD1|TRBJ2-3
CASSPGQGPDTQYF
TGCGCCAGCAGCCCGGGACAGGGACCAGATACGCAGTATTTT
>NA|TRBV9|TRBD1|TRBJ1-6
CASSGDRGMGPLHF
TGTGCCAGCAGCGGAGACAGGGGGATGGGGCCCCTCCACTTT
>NA|TRBV29-1|NA|TRBJ1-1
CSVEENRNTEAFF
TGCAGCGTTGAAGAAAACAGGAACACTGAAGCTTTCTTT
>NA|TRBV5-1|NA|TRBJ1-2
CASSLGGGTGANYGYTF
TGCGCCAGCAGCTTGGGTGGAGGGACCGGAGCTAACTATGGCTACACCTTC
>NA|TRBV28|NA|TRBJ2-4
CASSDGTFKNIQYF
TGTGCCAGCAGTGATGGGACATTTAAAAACATTCAGTACTTC
>NA|TRBV7-2|TRBD2|TRBJ2-5
CASSLATSRQETQYF
TGTGCCAGCAGCTTAGCGACTAGCCGGCAAGAGACCCAGTACTTC
>NA|TRBV18|NA|TRBJ2-7
CASSTISRGQIDEQYF
TGTGCCAGTTCAACTATATCGAGGGGTCAAATAGACGAGCAGTACTTC
>NA|TRBV19|NA|TRBJ1-3
CASSYLQGTNSGNTIYF
TGTGCCAGTAGTTACCTACAGGGTACAAACTCTGGAAACACCATATATTTT
>few|TRBV19|TRBD1|TRBJ1-5
CASSQGQGGQPQHF
TGTGCCAGTAGCCAGGGACAGGGGGGTCAGCCCCAGCATTTT
>few|TRBV10-3|NA|TRBJ2-3
CAISESRGGVGADTQYF
TGTGCCATCAGTGAGTCGAGAGGCGGGGTGGGAGCAGATACGCAGTATTTT
>NA|TRBV6-1|NA|TRBJ2-2
CASSEARDGELFF
TGTGCCAGCAGTGAAGCGAGGGACGGGGAGCTGTTTTTT
>few|TRBV6-5|NA|TRBJ1-2
CASSYSTLGSGYGYTF
TGTGCCAGCAGTTACTCGACCTTGGGCTCGGGCTATGGCTACACCTTC
>NA|TRBV4-2|NA|TRBJ2-5
CASSQADYKETQYF
TGTGCCAGCAGCCAAGCGGACTATAAAGAGACCCAGTACTTC
>NA|TRBV6-5|NA|TRBJ2-7
CASSPTATGFYEQYF
TGTGCCAGCAGCCCCACCGCGACAGGCTTCTACGAGCAGTACTTC
>NA|TRBV7-8|NA|TRBJ1-2
CASSLLEDDGYTF
TGTGCCAGCAGCTTACTCGAGGACGATGGCTACACCTTC
>few|TRBV3-1/TRBV3-2|NA|TRBJ2-3
CASSPTGTSTDTQYF
TGTGCCAGCAGCCCAACTGGGACTAGCACAGATACGCAGTATTTT
>NA|TRBV27|TRBD2|TRBJ2-7
CASSILFPSGTTYEQYF
TGTGCCAGCAGTATCCTTTTCCCTAGCGGGACAACTTACGAGCAGTACTTC
>NA|TRBV2|NA|TRBJ1-2
CASSEVAYGYTF
TGTGCCAGCAGTGAAGTGGCCTATGGCTACACCTTC
>NA|TRBV4-1|TRBD1|TRBJ2-7
CASSQVGQGRYEQYF
TGCGCCAGCAGCCAAGTAGGACAGGGGAGGTACGAGCAGTACTTC
>NA|TRBV6-5|NA|TRBJ2-7
CASARTGLDEQYF
TGTGCCAGCGCCCGGACCGGCCTTGACGAGCAGTACTTC
>NA|TRBV11-2|TRBD2|TRBJ2-4
CASSPSGGKNIQYF
TGTGCCAGCAGCCCCTCGGGGGGGAAAAACATTCAGTACTTC